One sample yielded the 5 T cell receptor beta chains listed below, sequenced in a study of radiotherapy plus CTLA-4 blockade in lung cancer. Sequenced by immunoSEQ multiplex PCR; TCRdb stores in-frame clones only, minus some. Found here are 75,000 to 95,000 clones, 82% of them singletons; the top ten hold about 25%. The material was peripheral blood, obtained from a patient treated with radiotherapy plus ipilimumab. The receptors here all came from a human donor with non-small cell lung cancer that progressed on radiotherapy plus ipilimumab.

For the CDR3, the DNA is TGTGCCAGCAGTCGACAGGGGGCATTGGATGGCTACACCTTC. Residues: CASSRQGALDGYTF. The chain carries TRBV6-1 and TRBJ1-2; 10 bases are a match to TRBD1. The CDR3 runs 14 residues. The J segment lost 6 bases and the V segment lost 5 bases, leaving 6 bases of the junction unmatched. In germline, CDR1 is MNHNS, CDR2 SASEGT.

The CDR3 DNA reads TGCAGCGTTGATAATCCAGGAGCTGACAATGAGCAGTTCTTC. The encoded protein is CSVDNPGADNEQFF. The gene calls are TRBV29-1 and TRBJ2-1, with no clear D. V was shortened by 3 bases and J by 5 bases, with 14 bases between the two germline ends. CDR1 and CDR2 from the germline V gene are SQVTM and ANQGSEA. The CDR3 covers 14 residues.

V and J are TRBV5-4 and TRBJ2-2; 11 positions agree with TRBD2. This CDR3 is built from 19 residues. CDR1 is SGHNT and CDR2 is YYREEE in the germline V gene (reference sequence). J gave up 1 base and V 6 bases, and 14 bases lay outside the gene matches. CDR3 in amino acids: CASNLHQAGTSGNTGELFF. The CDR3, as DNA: TGTGCCAGCAACCTTCACCAAGCCGGGACTAGCGGGAACACCGGGGAGCTGTTTTTT.

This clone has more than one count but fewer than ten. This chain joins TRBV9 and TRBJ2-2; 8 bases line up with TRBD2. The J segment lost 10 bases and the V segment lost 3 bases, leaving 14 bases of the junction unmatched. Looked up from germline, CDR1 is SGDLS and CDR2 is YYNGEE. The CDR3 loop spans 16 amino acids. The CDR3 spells CASSGAWAGGPAELFF. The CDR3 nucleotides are TGTGCCAGCAGCGGAGCTTGGGCGGGAGGTCCGGCGGAGCTGTTTTTT.

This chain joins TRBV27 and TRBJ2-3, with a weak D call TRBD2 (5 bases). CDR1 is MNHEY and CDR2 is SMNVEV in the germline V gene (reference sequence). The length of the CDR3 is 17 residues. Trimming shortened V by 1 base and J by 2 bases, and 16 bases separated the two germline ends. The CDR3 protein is CASSLFASSEVTDTQYF. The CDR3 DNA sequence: TGTGCCAGCAGTTTATTCGCTAGCAGCGAGGTCACAGATACGCAGTATTTT.